Shown below are 21 T cell receptor beta chains from a single sample sequenced in a study of shared clonotypes between healthy human individuals. Libraries were prepared by immunoSEQ multiplex PCR; TCRdb keeps only in-frame clonotypes and omits some of them. The repertoire includes 1,100,000 or so clones, roughly 74% of them detected once, and roughly 0.56% sits in the top ten. The sequencing sample was made of memory CD4+ T cells from PBMCs. Subset described: CD45RA-negative fraction. These TCRs come from a man aged 18 to 30 in good health. Some clones in this sample may be carry-over from other donors' samples.

The V call is TRBV2, the J call TRBJ2-3; D gene unclear. Deletions cut 2 bases from V and 8 bases from J, with 5 bases between. The CDR3 runs 11 residues. Germline CDR1 SNHLY, CDR2 FYNNEI. Written as DNA, the CDR3 is TGTGCCAGCAGTGAATCCTTTACGCAGTATTTT. It specifies CASSESFTQYF.

This clone was seen only a few times. The chain links TRBV7-9 to TRBJ2-3; TRBD2 matches at 7 bases. Trimming removed 2 bases from V and 1 base from J; junction bases left unmatched: 12. Looked up from germline, CDR1 is SEHNR and CDR2 is FQNEAQ (reference sequence). This CDR3 is built from 18 residues. The CDR3 loop reads CASSLLFAGERGTDTQYF. The DNA for the CDR3 is TGTGCCAGCAGCTTACTGTTTGCGGGAGAGAGGGGCACAGATACGCAGTATTTT.

The chain employs TRBV25-1 and TRBJ2-1, with D possibly matching TRBD2 (6 bases). Trimming took 2 bases from V and 1 from J, leaving 9 bases between them. The V gene's germline CDR1 is MGHDK and CDR2 SYGVNS. The CDR3 sequence is 15 residues long. CDR3 in amino acids: CASSEPGRSYNEQFF. CDR3 bases: TGTGCCAGCAGTGAACCAGGGAGGTCCTACAATGAGCAGTTCTTC. Combining the CDR3 with reference TRBV25-1 and TRBJ2-1 gives the whole variable domain EADIYQTPRYLVIGTGKKITLECSQTMGHDKMYWYQQDPGMELHLIHYSYGVNSTEKGDLSSESTVSRIRTEHFPLTLESARPSHTSQYLCASSEPGRSYNEQFFGPGTRLTVL.

The rearrangement uses TRBV28 and TRBJ1-5; D might be TRBD1 (6 bases). With 6 bases removed from V and 4 bases from J, the gap between germline ends came to 13 bases. The V gene's germline CDR1 is MDHEN and CDR2 SYDVKM. The CDR3 covers 14 residues. The CDR3 bases are TGTGCCAGCAGACCCGGACAGACTAATCAGCCCCAGCATTTT. Residues: CASRPGQTNQPQHF.

V and J are TRBV5-1 and TRBJ2-1; 8 bases are shared with TRBD2. Germline-derived CDR1 and CDR2 are SGHRS and YFSETQ. The trim removed 3 bases at V and 9 bases at J, leaving 8 bases unmatched. The CDR3 totals 14 residues. The DNA for the CDR3 is TGCGCCAGCAGCTCCCCGGGACTAGTCAGTGAGCAGTTCTTC. It yields the protein CASSSPGLVSEQFF.

This clone was counted a few times. The chain recombines TRBV2 with TRBJ1-4; D is perhaps TRBD1 (5 bases). The CDR3 has 14 residues. CDR1 SNHLY and CDR2 FYNNEI come from the germline V gene. V was clipped by 2 bases and J by 8 bases, with 12 bases between them. The CDR3 region is CASSEQGETEKLFF. In DNA, the CDR3 is TGTGCCAGCAGTGAACAGGGCGAAACCGAAAAACTGTTTTTT.

The chain joins TRBV27 to TRBJ2-3; TRBD2 agrees at 8 bases. Germline V gene data show CDR1 as MNHEY and CDR2 as SMNVEV (reference sequence). V dropped 6 bases and J dropped 2; count of bases not matched to a gene: 16. The CDR3 length is 18 residues. The CDR3 loop is CASRRGTLAGRPTDTQYF. Written as DNA, the CDR3 is TGTGCCAGCAGGCGCGGCACCTTAGCGGGACGCCCCACAGATACGCAGTATTTT.

This clone was counted only a few times. Other DNA sequences in the same sample also yield this CDR3. The chain is built from TRBV7-2 and TRBJ2-3, with D possibly called TRBD1 or TRBD2 (5 bases each). From germline, CDR1 is SGHTA and CDR2 FQGNSA. The CDR3 covers 16 residues. V was cut by 3 bases and J by 2 bases, with 15 bases left in between. The CDR3 coding sequence is TGTGCCAGCAGCTTGGGGGTCGGACGTCTCACAGATACGCAGTATTTT. This gives the protein CASSLGVGRLTDTQYF.

The genes are TRBV20-1 and TRBJ2-5; D uncertain. Germline CDR1 and CDR2: DFQATT and SNEGSKA (reference sequence). Trimming pared 3 bases from V and 7 bases from J, leaving 9 bases between. This CDR3 spans 11 amino acids. The CDR3 DNA follows: TGCAGTGCTAGTAGGTCCGCGACCCAGTACTTC. Protein sequence: CSASRSATQYF.

This clone was observed a single time. The chain has TRBV9 and TRBJ2-1, with D unclear. With 0 bases removed from V and 4 bases from J, the gap between germline ends came to 5 bases. Germline V CDR1 and CDR2: SGDLS, YYNGEE. CDR3 length: 13 residues. CDR3 bases: TGTGCCAGCAGCGTAGGTCGGTACAATGAGCAGTTCTTC. Its translation: CASSVGRYNEQFF.

The chain is built from TRBV27 and TRBJ1-4; the D is unclear. V dropped 6 bases and J dropped 5 bases, with 16 bases sitting between them. The germline CDR1 and CDR2 sequences are MNHEY and SMNVEV (reference sequence). CDR3 size: 15 residues. The chain's CDR3 is CASSGTSRGNEKLFF. As DNA, the CDR3 is TGTGCCAGCAGCGGCACGTCACGGGGAAATGAAAAACTGTTTTTT.

The chain employs TRBV5-6 and TRBJ2-1, with D tentatively TRBD1 (5 bases). Trimming took 1 base from V and 4 from J, leaving 15 bases between them. This CDR3 has 16 residues. CDR1 is SGHDT, CDR2 YYEEEE, per germline. CDR3 loop: CASSLNQGLIYNEQFF. The CDR3 bases are TGTGCCAGCAGCTTGAATCAGGGTCTTATTTACAATGAGCAGTTCTTC. The full variable domain, its missing parts supplied by reference TRBV5-6 and TRBJ2-1, is DAGVTQSPTHLIKTRGQQVTLRCSPKSGHDTVSWYQQALGQGPQFIFQYYEEEERQRGNFPDRFSGHQFPNYSSELNVNALLLGDSALYLCASSLNQGLIYNEQFFGPGTRLTVL.

This chain joins TRBV5-4 and TRBJ1-3; D may be TRBD1 (5 bases). The CDR3 is 15 amino acids. Trimming took 4 bases from V and 2 from J, leaving 13 bases between them. CDR1 and CDR2 from the germline V gene are SGHNT and YYREEE (reference sequence). This chain's CDR3 is CASSPGENAGNTIYF. The CDR3 nucleotides read TGTGCCAGCAGCCCGGGGGAGAACGCTGGAAACACCATATATTTT.

This clone was seen repeatedly, ten times or more. V usage is TRBV15 and J usage is TRBJ1-1; D is possibly TRBD1 (6 bases). The V and J ends lost 4 bases and 11 bases respectively, with 14 bases between them. Germline V gene sequence: CDR1 LNHNV, CDR2 YYDKDF (reference sequence). This CDR3 is 12 amino acids long. For the CDR3, the DNA is TGTGCCACCAGCATCGGGGGCGCCGGGGCTTTCTTT. This codes for CATSIGGAGAFF.

This chain joins TRBV7-2 and TRBJ2-1; D is unresolved. CDR1 is SGHTA, CDR2 FQGNSA, per germline. V dropped 7 bases and J dropped 7 bases, with 17 bases sitting between them. This CDR3 region has 14 residues. CDR3 in amino acids: CASTGSRVLNEQFF. Written as DNA, the CDR3 is TGTGCCAGCACCGGCAGTAGAGTATTGAATGAGCAGTTCTTC.

The genes are TRBV7-2 and TRBJ2-5; TRBD1 agrees at 10 bases. Germline CDR1 and CDR2: SGHTA and FQGNSA. This CDR3 spans 15 amino acids. The ends lost 5 bases at V and 5 bases at J; junction bases unmatched: 8. CDR3 nucleotides: TGTGCCAGCAGCCTAGTGGACAGGGGGATTGAGACCCAGTACTTC. This sequence encodes CASSLVDRGIETQYF.

The sample holds many counts of this clone. The CDR3 DNA follows: TGTGCCAGCAGTTTACGGGGGGGCGCAACTAATGAAAAACTGTTTTTT. Its protein product is CASSLRGGATNEKLFF. This chain joins TRBV27 and TRBJ1-4, with D perhaps TRBD1 (6 bases). This CDR3 contains 16 residues. CDR1 is MNHEY, CDR2 SMNVEV, per germline (reference sequence). V shed 2 bases and J shed 0 bases, with 10 bases lying between them. The whole variable domain, filled in from reference TRBV27 and TRBJ1-4, reads EAQVTQNPRYLITVTGKKLTVTCSQNMNHEYMSWYRQDPGLGLRQIYYSMNVEVTDKGDVPEGYKVSRKEKRNFPLILESPSPNQTSLYFCASSLRGGATNEKLFFGSGTQLSVL.

The chain carries TRBV5-1 and TRBJ2-7; possibly TRBD1 or TRBD2 for D (5 bases each). The CDR3 covers 15 residues. Germline lookup yields CDR1 SGHRS and CDR2 YFSETQ. Trimming stripped 0 bases from V and 2 bases from J, with 12 bases between. The CDR3 DNA is TGCGCCAGCAGCTTGGGCCTGGGGGTGCCCTACGAGCAGTACTTC. Its protein is CASSLGLGVPYEQYF.

This clone has a count of ten or more. V usage is TRBV11-2 and J usage is TRBJ1-5; D call uncertain. CDR3 length: 14 amino acids. Germline V gives CDR1 SGHAT, CDR2 FQNNGV. V lost 5 bases to trimming and J lost 4 bases, with 12 bases between them. The CDR3 DNA is TGTGCCAGCAGCCCGTCCAATTTTAATCAGCCCCAGCATTTT. Translating gives CASSPSNFNQPQHF.

This clone was observed a handful of times. The chain recombines TRBV15 with TRBJ2-1, with D perhaps assigned TRBD1 or TRBD2 (5 bases each). The CDR3 has 12 residues. Deletions cut 0 bases from V and 10 bases from J, with 7 bases between. Germline loops: CDR1 LNHNV, CDR2 YYDKDF (reference sequence). The CDR3 loop reads CATSREGDEQFF. The CDR3 region has the DNA TGTGCCACCAGCAGAGAGGGGGACGAGCAGTTCTTC. Combining the CDR3 with reference TRBV15 and TRBJ2-1 gives the whole variable domain DAMVIQNPRYQVTQFGKPVTLSCSQTLNHNVMYWYQQKSSQAPKLLFHYYDKDFNNEADTPDNFQSRRPNTSFCFLDIRSPGLGDTAMYLCATSREGDEQFFGPGTRLTVL.

V and J are TRBV6-6 and TRBJ1-2; 9 positions agree with TRBD1. Germline V lookup: CDR1 MNHNY, CDR2 SVGAGI (reference sequence). After removal of 0 bases from V and 7 bases from J, the junction contained 6 bases not matched to a gene. The CDR3 loop spans 15 amino acids. Written as DNA, the CDR3 is TGTGCCAGCAGTTACTCGGACAGGGGATTCGGTGGCTACACCTTC. Encoded protein: CASSYSDRGFGGYTF.